One and the same sample provided the 21 T cell receptor beta chains below, sequenced in a study of T cells in Graves' hyperthyroidism and ophthalmopathy. TCR beta CDR3 regions were amplified from RNA. HTBI primers drove first-round RT-PCR of the TCR CDR3. Via MiXCR, TCRdb re-called the multiplex PCR reads, giving one row per CDR3 protein. The repertoire holds around 520,000 distinct CDR3 sequences, with approximately 15% as singletons. Material for sequencing was blood. Every receptor here comes from a woman aged 40 to 50 with Graves' hyperthyroidism.

V usage is TRBV12-3 or TRBV12-4 and J usage is TRBJ1-4, with D maybe TRBD1 (6 bases). The V gene lost 2 bases and the J gene lost 6 bases, with 13 bases spanning the gap. CDR3 length equals 15 residues. DNA of the CDR3: TGTGCCAGCAGTTTACGGGCAGGGGTGTATGAAAAACTGTTTTTT. It specifies CASSLRAGVYEKLFF.

This clonotype was seen ten or more times. The genes are TRBV7-2 and TRBJ2-1, with 9 bases that match TRBD1. CDR1 SGHTA and CDR2 FQGNSA come from the germline V gene. V lost 4 bases, J lost 6 bases, and 4 bases stayed unmatched. The CDR3 runs to 14 residues. The CDR3 is CASSSPDRGNEQFF. CDR3 bases: TGTGCCAGCAGCTCCCCGGACAGGGGCAATGAGCAGTTCTTC.

The chain employs TRBV3-1 and TRBJ1-1; possible D gene TRBD1, 5 bases. Between the trimmed V and J ends, which lost 0 bases and 6 bases, there was a span of 8 bases. CDR1 and CDR2 (germline): LGHDT, YNNKEL (reference sequence). CDR3 size: 13 residues. The CDR3 protein is CASSQDWGSEAFF. The CDR3 DNA sequence: TGTGCCAGCAGCCAAGATTGGGGCTCTGAAGCTTTCTTT.

This clonotype was seen only a few times. V gene TRBV9 combines with J gene TRBJ2-1; no firm D call. CDR1 SGDLS and CDR2 YYNGEE come from the germline V gene. Trimming cost V 3 bases and J 4 bases, with 8 bases left between them. The CDR3 has 13 residues. The CDR3 protein is CASSAQTYNEQFF. The CDR3 coding sequence is TGTGCCAGCAGCGCGCAGACGTACAATGAGCAGTTCTTC.

This clonotype was counted ten times or more. The chain combines TRBV2 with TRBJ2-1; TRBD2 matches 10 bases. The germline gives CDR1 SNHLY, CDR2 FYNNEI. Germline trimming cut 3 bases from V and 7 bases from J; bases unmatched to any gene: 12. The length of the CDR3 is 17 residues. The CDR3 protein is CASSEAGLAGALNEQFF. CDR3 in DNA: TGTGCCAGCAGTGAGGCGGGTCTAGCGGGAGCTCTGAATGAGCAGTTCTTC. Based on the CDR3 plus reference TRBV2 and TRBJ2-1, the full variable domain is EPEVTQTPSHQVTQMGQEVILRCVPISNHLYFYWYRQILGQKVEFLVSFYNNEISEKSEIFDDQFSVERPDGSNFTLKIRSTKLEDSAMYFCASSEAGLAGALNEQFFGPGTRLTVL.

This clonotype was observed a few times. The conserved phenylalanine or tryptophan normally closing the CDR3 is absent here, so this likely arose from a read error. The chain combines TRBV12-3 or TRBV12-4 with TRBJ1-5; 10 bases match TRBD1. CDR3 length: 15 amino acids. After removal of 5 bases from V and 4 bases from J, the junction contained 5 bases not matched to a gene. CDR3 sequence reads: CASSKRTGGNQPQHS. CDR3 bases: TGTGCCAGCAGTAAAAGGACAGGGGGGAATCAGCCCCAGCATTCT.

This clonotype has ten or more counts. V usage is TRBV6-5 and J usage is TRBJ2-7; 9 bases are shared with TRBD1. The V gene's germline CDR1 is MNHEY and CDR2 SVGAGI. After removal of 2 bases from V and 2 bases from J, the junction contained 4 bases not matched to a gene. The CDR3 consists of 15 residues. In DNA form, the CDR3 reads TGTGCCAGCAGTTACAGACAGGGGGGTCCCTACGAGCAGTACTTC. This gives the protein CASSYRQGGPYEQYF.

V usage is TRBV10-2 and J usage is TRBJ1-5, with TRBD1 identical over 7 bases. Germline-derived CDR1 and CDR2 are WSHSY and SAAADI. The CDR3 covers 12 residues. Unmatched junction bases numbered 1, after V lost 5 bases and J lost 6 bases. For the CDR3, the DNA is TGCGCCAGCAGTTGGGACAGTCAGCCCCAGCATTTT. Encoded protein: CASSWDSQPQHF.

This clonotype was found many times. This chain uses TRBV28 with TRBJ2-7, with a weak D call TRBD1 (5 bases). Germline-derived CDR1 and CDR2 are MDHEN and SYDVKM. Trimming pared 5 bases from V and 4 bases from J, leaving 9 bases between. The CDR3 totals 12 residues. The CDR3 nucleotides are TGTGCCAGCAGTCCACAGGTATACGAGCAGTACTTC. Translated, it gives CASSPQVYEQYF. The full variable domain, its missing parts supplied by reference TRBV28 and TRBJ2-7, is DVKVTQSSRYLVKRTGEKVFLECVQDMDHENMFWYRQDPGLGLRLIYFSYDVKMKEKGDIPEGYSVSREKKERFSLILESASTNQTSMYLCASSPQVYEQYFGPGTRLTVT.

Written as DNA, the CDR3 is TGTGCCAGCAGTTCTAGCGGGAGGGCCGTCGATGAGCAGTTCTTC. Translated: CASSSSGRAVDEQFF. The rearrangement links TRBV27 to TRBJ2-1, with 12 positions matching TRBD2. Unmatched junction bases numbered 6, after V lost 4 bases and J lost 8 bases. The CDR3 covers 15 residues. Germline-derived CDR1 and CDR2 are MNHEY and SMNVEV (reference sequence).

The table lists this clonotype with many counts. V and J are TRBV12-3 or TRBV12-4 and TRBJ2-7, with TRBD1 matching over 12 bases. There are 16 residues in the CDR3. The ends lost 5 bases at V and 7 bases at J; junction bases unmatched: 12. CDR3 sequence reads: CASSGTGGGGGWEQYF. CDR3 nucleotides: TGTGCCAGCAGTGGGACAGGGGGCGGTGGCGGGTGGGAGCAGTACTTC.

This clonotype showed up just a few times. One base away lies a much larger clone, so this may be a sequencing read error. The chain links TRBV12-3 or TRBV12-4 to TRBJ2-1; D may correspond to TRBD1 or TRBD2 (6 bases each). The CDR3 has 15 residues. This CDR3 is CASSHLMEGDNGQFF. For the CDR3, the DNA is TGTGCCAGCAGTCACCTTATGGAGGGGGACAATGGGCAGTTCTTC.

This clonotype was counted many times. The chain uses TRBV6-1 and TRBJ2-7; 14 bases line up with TRBD2. Germline loops: CDR1 MNHNS, CDR2 SASEGT. CDR3 size: 16 residues. J was trimmed by 5 bases and V by 5 bases; bases with no gene match: 8. The CDR3 protein is CASSYTGLAGDHEQYF. CDR3 sequence (DNA): TGTGCCAGCAGTTACACGGGACTAGCGGGAGACCACGAGCAGTACTTC.

Only a few counts were recorded for this clonotype. The rearrangement joins TRBV29-1 to TRBJ2-2; D call uncertain. The CDR3 consists of 13 residues. The germline V and J ends were trimmed by 4 bases and 0 bases, with 6 bases remaining between them. Germline CDR1 reads SQVTM; CDR2 reads ANQGSEA. Here the CDR3 DNA reads TGCAGCGTTGCGAAGTCGAACACCGGGGAGCTGTTTTTT. This codes for CSVAKSNTGELFF.

This clonotype is medium-sized in the sample. The chain combines TRBV28 with TRBJ2-7, with D hard to call. The CDR3 runs 12 residues. Trimming removed 5 bases at V and 5 bases at J, with 10 bases between. Germline lookup yields CDR1 MDHEN and CDR2 SYDVKM. This CDR3 reads CASSDLGDEQYF. The CDR3 region has the DNA TGTGCCAGCAGTGACTTGGGTGACGAGCAGTACTTC.

This clonotype was detected a few times. In DNA form, the CDR3 reads TGTGCCAGTAGTGGAGACGTAGTTGCTGGCACAGATACGCAGTATTTT. Amino acids: CASSGDVVAGTDTQYF. This chain uses TRBV19 with TRBJ2-3; D not certain. Germline CDR1 and CDR2: LNHDA and SQIVND (reference sequence). V was shortened by 5 bases and J by 1 base, with 16 bases between the two germline ends. The CDR3 is 16 residues long. Complete variable domain (other parts from reference TRBV19 and TRBJ2-3): DGGITQSPKYLFRKEGQNVTLSCEQNLNHDAMYWYRQDPGQGLRLIYYSQIVNDFQKGDIAEGYSVSREKKESFPLTVTSAQKNPTAFYLCASSGDVVAGTDTQYFGPGTRLTVL.

This clonotype has just a few counts. The chain employs TRBV4-1 and TRBJ1-4; TRBD1 matches at 7 bases. CDR3 length equals 14 residues. V lost 6 bases to trimming and J lost 6 bases; unmatched junction nucleotides: 7. Germline V gene lookup returns CDR1 MGHRA and CDR2 YSYEKL. CDR3 coding DNA: TGCGCCAGCAGGGCCGGGACAGCCCATGAAAAACTGTTTTTT. Residues: CASRAGTAHEKLFF.

This clonotype was counted at least ten times. The chain's CDR3 is CASSSSTVSGNTIYF. CDR3 DNA sequence: TGTGCCAGCAGTTCCTCGACAGTCTCTGGAAACACCATATATTTT. The rearrangement joins TRBV27 to TRBJ1-3; possible D gene TRBD1, 5 bases. The CDR3 runs 15 residues. V was clipped by 4 bases and J by 0 bases, with 10 bases between them. Germline assignment: CDR1 MNHEY and CDR2 SMNVEV (reference sequence).

This clonotype was counted many times. V gene TRBV2 combines with J gene TRBJ2-5, with D tentatively TRBD1 (6 bases). CDR3 length equals 15 residues. V was shortened by 5 bases and J by 3 bases, with 16 bases between the two germline ends. Per germline, CDR1 SNHLY and CDR2 FYNNEI. CDR3 sequence: CASSPLGAGEETQYF. In DNA, the CDR3 is TGTGCCAGCAGTCCCCTAGGGGCAGGGGAAGAGACCCAGTACTTC.

This clonotype was detected only a few times. The chain is built from TRBV10-3 and TRBJ2-1; 12 bases agree with TRBD1. The CDR3 has 17 amino acids. CDR1 and CDR2 (germline): ENHRY, SYGVKD. With 0 bases clipped from V and 6 bases from J, the junction kept 6 bases outside the gene matches. The CDR3 sequence: CAISESPGQGAPNEQFF. The CDR3 nucleotides read TGTGCCATCAGTGAGTCCCCGGGACAGGGGGCTCCCAATGAGCAGTTCTTC.

This clonotype was recorded at least ten times. The chain has TRBV3-1 and TRBJ1-1; TRBD1 is a possible D gene (5 bases). CDR1 and CDR2 from the germline V gene are LGHDT and YNNKEL (reference sequence). The CDR3 runs to 16 residues. V was clipped by 4 bases and J by 0 bases, with 15 bases between them. The CDR3: CASSPRQQIMNTEAFF. The CDR3 nucleotides are TGTGCCAGCAGCCCTAGACAGCAGATAATGAACACTGAAGCTTTCTTT.